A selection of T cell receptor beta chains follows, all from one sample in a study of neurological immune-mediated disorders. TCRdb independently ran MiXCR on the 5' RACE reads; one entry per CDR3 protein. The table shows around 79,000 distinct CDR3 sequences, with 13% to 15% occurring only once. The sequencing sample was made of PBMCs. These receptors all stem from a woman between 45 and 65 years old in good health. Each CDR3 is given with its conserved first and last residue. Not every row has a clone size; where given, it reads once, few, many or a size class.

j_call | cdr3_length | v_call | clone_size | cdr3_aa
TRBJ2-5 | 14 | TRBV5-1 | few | CASSLANGAETQYF
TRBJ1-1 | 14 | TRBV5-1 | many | CASRGGTQNTEAFF
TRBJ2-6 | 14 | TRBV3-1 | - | CASSQGTGANVLTF
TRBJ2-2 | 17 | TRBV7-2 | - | CASSRTTSGRMSGELFF
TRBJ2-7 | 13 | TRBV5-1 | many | CASSWGQAYEQYF
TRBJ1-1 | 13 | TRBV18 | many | CASSPRTNTEAFF
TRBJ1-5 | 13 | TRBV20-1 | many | CSAREDPNQPQHF
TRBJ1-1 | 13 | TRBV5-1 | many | CASSFQSNTEAFF
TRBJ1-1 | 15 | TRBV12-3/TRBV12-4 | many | CASSARTGKNTEAFF
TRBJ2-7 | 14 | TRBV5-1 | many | CASSFGRVGDEQYF
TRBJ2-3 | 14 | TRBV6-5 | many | CASSYSVRGDTQYF
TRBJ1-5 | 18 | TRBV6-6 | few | CASSYSRRTKGSNQPQHF
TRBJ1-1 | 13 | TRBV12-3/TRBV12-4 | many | CASLIGGAAEAFF
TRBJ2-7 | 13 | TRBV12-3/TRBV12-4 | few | CASGSARSYEQYF
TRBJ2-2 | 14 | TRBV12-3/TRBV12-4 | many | CASSFPGYSGELFF
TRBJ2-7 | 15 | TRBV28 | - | CSSIPRGQGAYEQYF
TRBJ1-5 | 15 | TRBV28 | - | CASSPPQGNYQPKHF
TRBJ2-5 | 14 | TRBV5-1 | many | CASSWSGSQETQYF
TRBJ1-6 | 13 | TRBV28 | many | CASRPTLNSPLHF
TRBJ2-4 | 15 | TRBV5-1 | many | CASSLGEVPIDIQYF
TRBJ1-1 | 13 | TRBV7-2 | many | CASSHGGNTEAFF